A single sample is the source of the 25 T cell receptor beta chains below, sequenced in a study of shared clonotypes between healthy human individuals. Generated by immunoSEQ multiplex PCR, the TCRdb table keeps only in-frame clones and is missing some. The sample consists of a few million clones, around 95% of them appearing once. Sequencing was carried out using naive CD4+ T cells sorted from blood. The subset was: CD45RA+ positively selected. All receptors derive from a man aged 18 to 29 in good health.

The V call is TRBV6-5, the J call TRBJ2-7, with TRBD1 matching over 11 bases. The CDR3 extends over 15 amino acids. Germline V gene lookup returns CDR1 MNHEY and CDR2 SVGAGI. The V gene end was trimmed by 6 bases and the J gene end by 1 base; junction bases not matched to a gene: 5. In nucleotides, the CDR3 is TGTGCCAGCAGACTCCGGGACAGGGGGTCCTACGAGCAGTACTTC. Residues: CASRLRDRGSYEQYF.

The chain carries TRBV30 and TRBJ1-1; 9 bases match TRBD1. With 1 base clipped from V and 10 bases from J, the junction kept 7 bases outside the gene matches. The germline V gene has CDR1 GTSNPN and CDR2 SVGIG (reference sequence). This CDR3 is 13 amino acids long. CDR3: CAWSGDRARGAFF. CDR3 DNA sequence: TGTGCCTGGAGTGGGGACAGGGCAAGGGGAGCTTTCTTT.

The rearrangement links TRBV9 to TRBJ1-1; perhaps TRBD1 as D (6 bases). The length of the CDR3 is 16 residues. Germline V gene data show CDR1 as SGDLS and CDR2 as YYNGEE. V lost 3 bases and J lost 4, with 19 bases in between. CDR3 region: CASSGTGLSYPTEAFF. For the CDR3, the DNA is TGTGCCAGCAGCGGCACAGGGCTCTCGTACCCCACTGAAGCTTTCTTT.

Turning to this clone: Its ends do not fully match the called genes, so a read error is possible. The CDR3 region has the DNA TGTGCTAGCAGCTTAGGACCAAATAATGAGCAGTTCTTC. Encoded protein: CASSLGPNNEQFF. This chain joins TRBV7-7 and TRBJ2-1; D gene uncertain. The CDR3 length is 13 residues. CDR1 is SSHAT, CDR2 FNYEAQ, per germline (reference sequence).

The V call is TRBV7-9, the J call TRBJ1-1; 7 bases are a match to TRBD1. V was clipped by 7 bases and J by 0 bases; unmatched bases: 8. The germline gives CDR1 SEHNR, CDR2 FQNEAQ (reference sequence). This CDR3 comprises 15 residues. The CDR3, as DNA: TGTGCCAGCACCCGGTGGGGACAGTTGAACACTGAAGCTTTCTTT. Translation gives CASTRWGQLNTEAFF. Full variable domain (outside the CDR3, taken from reference TRBV7-9 and TRBJ1-1): DTGVSQNPRHKITKRGQNVTFRCDPISEHNRLYWYRQTLGQGPEFLTYFQNEAQLEKSRLLSDRFSAERPKGSFSTLEIQRTEQGDSAMYLCASTRWGQLNTEAFFGQGTRLTVV.

This CDR3 is CASRGGTYDNSPLHF. In DNA form, the CDR3 reads TGTGCCAGCAGAGGAGGGACATATGATAATTCACCCCTCCACTTT. This chain connects TRBV28 to TRBJ1-6, with D perhaps matching TRBD1 (6 bases). The CDR3 is 15 residues long. Deletions cut 6 bases from V and 5 bases from J, with 14 bases between. CDR1 is MDHEN, CDR2 SYDVKM, per germline.

The J gene is TRBJ1-4, the V gene TRBV30; no reliable D call. Trimming cost V 2 bases and J 3 bases, with 10 bases left between them. Per the germline V gene, CDR1 is GTSNPN and CDR2 is SVGIG (reference sequence). CDR3 size: 14 residues. CDR3 in DNA: TGTGCCTGGAGTTTCAATGGCCCTAATGAAAAACTGTTTTTT. Protein product: CAWSFNGPNEKLFF.

Worth noting for this clone: This specimen includes other DNA sequences encoding the same CDR3. This sequence joins TRBV2 and TRBJ1-2; D not resolved. With 1 base removed from V and 2 bases from J, the gap between germline ends came to 8 bases. The germline gives CDR1 SNHLY, CDR2 FYNNEI. This CDR3 is built from 14 residues. The CDR3 is CASSEGQGNYGYTF. CDR3 bases: TGTGCCAGCAGTGAAGGTCAAGGCAACTATGGCTACACCTTC.

The chain joins TRBV7-2 to TRBJ2-1; D is undetermined. The V gene lost 2 bases and the J gene lost 2 bases, with 7 bases spanning the gap. From germline, CDR1 is SGHTA and CDR2 FQGNSA. The CDR3 has 14 residues. CDR3 DNA: TGTGCCAGCAGCTTACCTGCGGCCTACAATGAGCAGTTCTTC. Protein sequence: CASSLPAAYNEQFF.

The genes are TRBV4-2 and TRBJ1-2, with D possibly being TRBD1 (5 bases). With 2 bases removed from V and 3 bases from J, the gap between germline ends came to 16 bases. The CDR3 covers 16 residues. Germline V gives CDR1 LGHNA, CDR2 YNFKEQ. In DNA form, the CDR3 reads TGTGCCAGCAGCCAAACAACCCCGACAGCCTACTATGGCTACACCTTC. Amino acids: CASSQTTPTAYYGYTF.

The chain has TRBV18 and TRBJ2-6, with D perhaps TRBD1 or TRBD2 (5 bases each). V lost 3 bases, J lost 6 bases, and 18 bases lay in between. The CDR3 has 17 amino acids. Germline loops: CDR1 KGHSH, CDR2 LQKENI. CDR3 region: CASSPLSGTEVANVLTF. CDR3 coding DNA: TGTGCCAGCTCACCCCTTAGTGGGACCGAGGTGGCCAACGTCCTGACTTTC.

The chain has TRBV2 and TRBJ2-2, with 8 bases aligning to TRBD2. Germline CDR1 SNHLY, CDR2 FYNNEI. V lost 6 bases, J lost 5 bases, and 8 bases stayed unmatched. The CDR3 runs 15 residues. The CDR3 here is CASRAPGGPTGELFF. The CDR3, as DNA: TGTGCCAGCAGGGCGCCGGGGGGGCCGACCGGGGAGCTGTTTTTT.

The chain couples TRBV28 to TRBJ1-2; D unresolved. V lost 8 bases to trimming and J lost 6 bases, with 16 bases between them. Germline CDR1 is MDHEN and CDR2 is SYDVKM. The CDR3 runs to 13 residues. The CDR3 protein is CASQLFLENGYTF. Written as DNA, the CDR3 is TGTGCCAGCCAACTTTTTTTAGAAAATGGCTACACCTTC.

Concerning this clone itself: Other DNA sequences in this sample translate to the same CDR3. The chain recombines TRBV9 with TRBJ2-1; 7 positions agree with TRBD2. V lost 1 base and J lost 4; bases outside the gene matches: 5. Germline V CDR1 and CDR2: SGDLS, YYNGEE. This CDR3 spans 15 amino acids. The CDR3: CASSVTGAGYNEQFF. In DNA, the CDR3 is TGTGCCAGCAGCGTAACGGGAGCGGGGTACAATGAGCAGTTCTTC.

The rearrangement joins TRBV4-2 to TRBJ2-3; 7 nucleotides line up with TRBD1. CDR3 length: 18 residues. The V segment lost 0 bases and the J segment 0 bases; nucleotides outside the gene matches: 9. CDR1 is LGHNA and CDR2 is YNFKEQ in the germline V gene. This CDR3 is CASSQDRETGRSTDTQYF. CDR3 coding DNA: TGTGCCAGCAGCCAAGATAGGGAGACAGGGCGGAGCACAGATACGCAGTATTTT.

In this sample, this clone turned up once. V and J are TRBV10-3 and TRBJ2-1, with D perhaps given as TRBD1 or TRBD2 (6 bases each). V dropped 8 bases and J dropped 3 bases, with 20 bases sitting between them. The CDR3 contains 16 residues. The germline CDR1 and CDR2 sequences are ENHRY and SYGVKD. The CDR3 sequence is CAIQSWGASFYNEQFF. The DNA for the CDR3 is TGTGCCATCCAATCATGGGGGGCAAGCTTCTACAATGAGCAGTTCTTC.

The rearrangement uses TRBV6-5 and TRBJ2-7; 11 bases map to TRBD2. The germline V gene encodes CDR1 MNHEY and CDR2 SVGAGI. The CDR3 is made up of 15 amino acids. With 7 bases clipped from V and 4 bases from J, the junction kept 9 bases outside the gene matches. The CDR3 sequence: CASTPPGLAGYEQYF. The DNA for the CDR3 is TGTGCCAGCACCCCCCCTGGACTAGCGGGTTACGAGCAGTACTTC.

The rearrangement joins TRBV28 to TRBJ2-7, with D maybe TRBD1 (6 bases). V dropped 4 bases and J dropped 3 bases, with 22 bases sitting between them. Per the germline V gene, CDR1 is MDHEN and CDR2 is SYDVKM. This CDR3 is 17 amino acids long. CDR3 region: CASSSDQGSASYYEQYF. The CDR3, as DNA: TGTGCCAGCAGTTCCGACCAGGGGTCCGCCTCCTACTACGAGCAGTACTTC.

The gene calls are TRBV5-1 and TRBJ2-1; D not certain. Germline V gene data show CDR1 as SGHRS and CDR2 as YFSETQ. V lost 1 base and J lost 0, with 8 bases in between. This CDR3 has 15 amino acids. The CDR3 DNA reads as TGCGCCAGCAGCTTGCTGACGGTCTCCTACAATGAGCAGTTCTTC. Translating it yields CASSLLTVSYNEQFF.

This chain joins TRBV6-1 and TRBJ2-6, with unresolved D. This CDR3 is 15 amino acids long. Trimming left V 6 bases short and J 2 bases short, with 11 bases between. Looked up from germline, CDR1 is MNHNS and CDR2 is SASEGT. The CDR3 sequence is CASSVETTGANVLTF. In DNA, the CDR3 is TGTGCCAGCAGCGTCGAGACAACTGGGGCCAACGTCCTGACTTTC.

Of note for this clone: Within the sample, other DNA sequences also encode this same CDR3. The rearrangement uses TRBV5-1 and TRBJ2-7, with 7 bases identical to TRBD1. Germline lookup yields CDR1 SGHRS and CDR2 YFSETQ. V shed 4 bases, J shed 2 bases, and the junction held 3 bases outside the gene matches. There are 13 residues in the CDR3. The CDR3 spells CASSLTGTYEQYF. In nucleotides, the CDR3 is TGCGCCAGCAGCCTGACAGGGACCTACGAGCAGTACTTC.

This chain links TRBV6-6 with TRBJ2-5; D possibly corresponds to TRBD2 (7 bases). Germline assignment: CDR1 MNHNY and CDR2 SVGAGI (reference sequence). The CDR3 sequence is 14 residues long. The V gene lost 7 bases and the J gene lost 1 base, with 13 bases spanning the gap. In DNA, the CDR3 is TGTGCCAGCATGAGGGGGGGAACCCAAGAGACCCAGTACTTC. Its protein is CASMRGGTQETQYF.

On this clone: The same CDR3 arises from other DNA sequences in this sample as well. V gene TRBV11-3 combines with J gene TRBJ2-2; 9 positions match TRBD2. This CDR3 is 15 amino acids long. J lost 5 bases, V lost 1 base, and 2 bases had no gene match. CDR1 and CDR2 from the germline V gene are SGHNT and YENEEA. The CDR3 reads CASSLGLAGTGELFF. In DNA form, the CDR3 reads TGTGCCAGCAGCTTAGGGCTAGCGGGAACCGGGGAGCTGTTTTTT.

This clone was seen only once. This chain uses TRBV10-1 with TRBJ2-5, with TRBD1 matching over 8 bases. The germline V gene has CDR1 WNHNN and CDR2 SYGVQD (reference sequence). V dropped 7 bases and J dropped 5; count of bases not matched to a gene: 6. The CDR3 covers 13 residues. The chain's CDR3 is CASIGTGGETQYF. The CDR3 region has the DNA TGCGCCAGCATTGGGACAGGAGGGGAGACCCAGTACTTC.

This clone came up once. This chain joins TRBV10-3 and TRBJ1-2; D perhaps matches TRBD1 (5 bases). This CDR3 spans 15 amino acids. Germline V lookup: CDR1 ENHRY, CDR2 SYGVKD. V shed 3 bases and J shed 1 base, with 12 bases lying between them. DNA for the CDR3: TGTGCCATCAGTGAAAGAGGGGACGGTAACTATGGCTACACCTTC. Encoded protein: CAISERGDGNYGYTF.